This T cell receptor (beta chain) was obtained from a study of OX40 agonist ivuxolimab in advanced cancers. The wider study: A mean age of around 60 years, range roughly 20 to 80, was recorded, and approximately 80% were male. General observations from the study: Antigens targeted by the expanded peripheral T cells were not determined.

Excluded were patients having autoimmune disease history or systemic immunosuppression. Germline CDR1 reads KGHSH; CDR2 reads LQKENI. Unmatched junction bases numbered 9, after V lost 7 bases and J lost 6 bases. The length of the CDR3 is 15 residues. The table lists this clone with a count of one. The antigen is not known. Profiled with immunoSEQ multiplex PCR; TCRdb holds only in-frame clones, not every one. The sample has around 91,000 clones, approximately 89% seen once. Material: CD4+ or CD8+ T cells sorted from blood, obtained in a trial of the OX40 agonist ivuxolimab. This TCR derives from an adult with an advanced solid tumor such as melanoma, head and neck, liver or kidney cancer. The chain is built from TRBV18 and TRBJ2-1, with TRBD1 identical over 10 bases. The CDR3 nucleotides read TGTGCCAGCTTCACGAGGACAGGGGGGATCAATGAGCAGTTCTTC. This sequence encodes CASFTRTGGINEQFF.